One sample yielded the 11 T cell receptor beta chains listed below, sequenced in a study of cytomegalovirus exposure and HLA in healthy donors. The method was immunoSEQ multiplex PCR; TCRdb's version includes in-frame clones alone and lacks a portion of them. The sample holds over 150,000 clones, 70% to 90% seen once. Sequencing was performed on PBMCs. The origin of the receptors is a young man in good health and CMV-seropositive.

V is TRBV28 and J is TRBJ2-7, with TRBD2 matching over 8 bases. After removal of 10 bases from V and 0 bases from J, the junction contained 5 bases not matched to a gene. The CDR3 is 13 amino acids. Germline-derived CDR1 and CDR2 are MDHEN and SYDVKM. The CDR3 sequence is CATGTSNSYEQYF. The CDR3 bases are TGTGCCACCGGGACTAGTAACTCCTACGAGCAGTACTTC.

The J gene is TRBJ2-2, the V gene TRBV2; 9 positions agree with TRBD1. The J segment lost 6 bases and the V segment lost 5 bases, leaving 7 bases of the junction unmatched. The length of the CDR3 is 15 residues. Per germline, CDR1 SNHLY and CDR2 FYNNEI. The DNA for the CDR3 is TGTGCCAGCAGTACGGGACAGGGAGGGGCCGGGGAGCTGTTTTTT. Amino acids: CASSTGQGGAGELFF.

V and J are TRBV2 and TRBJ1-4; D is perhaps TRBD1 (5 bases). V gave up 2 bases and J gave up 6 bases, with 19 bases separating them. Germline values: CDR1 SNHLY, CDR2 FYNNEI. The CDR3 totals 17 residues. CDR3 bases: TGTGCCAGCAGTGAAAGTGGGGCCAGGATTGGGGATGAAAAACTGTTTTTT. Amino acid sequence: CASSESGARIGDEKLFF.

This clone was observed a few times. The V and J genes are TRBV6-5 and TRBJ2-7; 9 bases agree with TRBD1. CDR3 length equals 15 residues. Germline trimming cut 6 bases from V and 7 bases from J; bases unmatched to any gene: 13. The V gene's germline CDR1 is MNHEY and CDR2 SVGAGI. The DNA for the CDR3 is TGTGCCAGCAGCTTGCAGGGACAGGGTAGTCAAGAGCAGTACTTC. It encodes CASSLQGQGSQEQYF.

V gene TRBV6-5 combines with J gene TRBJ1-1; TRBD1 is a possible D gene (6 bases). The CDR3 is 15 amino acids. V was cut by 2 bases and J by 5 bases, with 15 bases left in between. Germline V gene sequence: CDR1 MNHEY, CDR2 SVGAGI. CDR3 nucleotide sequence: TGTGCCAGCAGTTACATGGGGGCCGGGAGGACTGAAGCTTTCTTT. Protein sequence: CASSYMGAGRTEAFF.

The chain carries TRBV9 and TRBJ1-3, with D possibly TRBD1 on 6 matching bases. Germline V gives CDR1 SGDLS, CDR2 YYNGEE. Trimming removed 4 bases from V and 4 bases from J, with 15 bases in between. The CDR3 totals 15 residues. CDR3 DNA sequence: TGTGCCAGCAGCCCAACAGGGCGGTCAGGAAACACCATATATTTT. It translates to CASSPTGRSGNTIYF.

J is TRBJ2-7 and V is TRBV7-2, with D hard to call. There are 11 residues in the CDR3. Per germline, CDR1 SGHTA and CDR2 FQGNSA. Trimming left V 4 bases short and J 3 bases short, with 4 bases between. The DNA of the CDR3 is TGTGCCAGCAGCTCCCTCTACGAGCAGTACTTC. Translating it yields CASSSLYEQYF.

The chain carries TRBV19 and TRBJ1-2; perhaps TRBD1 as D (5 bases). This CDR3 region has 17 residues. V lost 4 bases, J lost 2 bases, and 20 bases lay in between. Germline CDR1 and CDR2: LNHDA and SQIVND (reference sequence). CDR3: CASSTHPGGTANYGYTF. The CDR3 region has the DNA TGTGCCAGTAGTACCCACCCGGGCGGGACGGCAAACTATGGCTACACCTTC.

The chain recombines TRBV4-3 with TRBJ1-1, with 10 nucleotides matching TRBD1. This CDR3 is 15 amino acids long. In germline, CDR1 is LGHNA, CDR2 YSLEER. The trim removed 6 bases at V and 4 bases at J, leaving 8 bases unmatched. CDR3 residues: CASSSGTGALTEAFF. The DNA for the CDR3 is TGCGCCAGCAGTAGTGGGACAGGGGCCCTCACTGAAGCTTTCTTT.

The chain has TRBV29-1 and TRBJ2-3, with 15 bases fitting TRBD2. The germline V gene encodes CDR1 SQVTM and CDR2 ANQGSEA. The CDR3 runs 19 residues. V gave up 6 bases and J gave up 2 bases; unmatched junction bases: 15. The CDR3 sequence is CSVAPGTSGGTLPTDTQYF. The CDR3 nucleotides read TGCAGCGTCGCCCCCGGGACTAGCGGGGGGACTCTCCCCACAGATACGCAGTATTTT.

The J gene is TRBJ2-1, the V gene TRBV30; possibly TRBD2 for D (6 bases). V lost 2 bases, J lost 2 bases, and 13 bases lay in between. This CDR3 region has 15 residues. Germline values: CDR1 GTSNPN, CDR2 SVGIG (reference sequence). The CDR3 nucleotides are TGTGCCTGGAGTTTGGAGGGACTGACCTACAATGAGCAGTTCTTC. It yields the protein CAWSLEGLTYNEQFF.